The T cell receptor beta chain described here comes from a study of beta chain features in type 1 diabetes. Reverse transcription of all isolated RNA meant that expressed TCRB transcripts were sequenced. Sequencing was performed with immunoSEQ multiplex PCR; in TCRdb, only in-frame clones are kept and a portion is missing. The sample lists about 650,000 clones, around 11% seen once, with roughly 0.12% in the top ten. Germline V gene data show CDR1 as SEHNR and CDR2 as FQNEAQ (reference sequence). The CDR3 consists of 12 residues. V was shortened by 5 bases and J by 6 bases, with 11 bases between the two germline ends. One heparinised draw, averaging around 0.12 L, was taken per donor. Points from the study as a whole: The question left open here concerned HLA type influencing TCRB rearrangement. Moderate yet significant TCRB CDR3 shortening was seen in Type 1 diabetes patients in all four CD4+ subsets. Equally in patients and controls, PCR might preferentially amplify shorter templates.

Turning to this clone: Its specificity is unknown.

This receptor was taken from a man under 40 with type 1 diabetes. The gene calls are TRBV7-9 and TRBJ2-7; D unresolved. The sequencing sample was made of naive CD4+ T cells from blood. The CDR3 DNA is TGTGCCAGCAGCCTAGTCGCCATCGAGCAGTACTTC. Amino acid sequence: CASSLVAIEQYF.